This T cell receptor (beta chain) was sequenced for a study of T cell repertoires in cytomegalovirus infection. This clonotype was found a few times. Its antigen is undetermined. The CDR3 sequence is 14 residues long. The germline CDR1 and CDR2 sequences are LGHNA and YSLEER. V was cut by 1 base and J by 5 bases, with 11 bases left in between. TCRdb ran MiXCR on the reads and lists one entry per CDR3 protein. The sample lists around 430,000 distinct CDR3 sequences; approximately 46% were seen once. This chain connects TRBV4-3 to TRBJ1-2; unclear D gene. Sequencing used cultured PBMCs, obtained from culture after CMV antigen stimulation. This clonotype was sampled from a human donor in good health (CMV status not recorded). Some clones in this sample may be carry-over from other donors' samples. For the CDR3, the DNA is TGCGCCAGCAGCCAAGGTCGCTACCAGTATGGCTACACCTTC. The encoded protein is CASSQGRYQYGYTF.